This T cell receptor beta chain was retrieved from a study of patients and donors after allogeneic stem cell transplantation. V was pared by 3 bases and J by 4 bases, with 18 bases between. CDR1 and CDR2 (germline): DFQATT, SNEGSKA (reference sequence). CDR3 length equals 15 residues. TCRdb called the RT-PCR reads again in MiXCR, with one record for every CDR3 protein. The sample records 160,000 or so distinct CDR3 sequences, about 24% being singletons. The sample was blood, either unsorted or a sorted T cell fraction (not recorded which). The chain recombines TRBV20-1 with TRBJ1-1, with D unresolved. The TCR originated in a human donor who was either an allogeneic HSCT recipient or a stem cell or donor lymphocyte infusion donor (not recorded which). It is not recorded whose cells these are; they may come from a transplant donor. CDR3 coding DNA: TGCAGTGCTAGGGGTGAGACCGGGGTGGCCACTGAAGCTTTCTTT. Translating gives CSARGETGVATEAFF.